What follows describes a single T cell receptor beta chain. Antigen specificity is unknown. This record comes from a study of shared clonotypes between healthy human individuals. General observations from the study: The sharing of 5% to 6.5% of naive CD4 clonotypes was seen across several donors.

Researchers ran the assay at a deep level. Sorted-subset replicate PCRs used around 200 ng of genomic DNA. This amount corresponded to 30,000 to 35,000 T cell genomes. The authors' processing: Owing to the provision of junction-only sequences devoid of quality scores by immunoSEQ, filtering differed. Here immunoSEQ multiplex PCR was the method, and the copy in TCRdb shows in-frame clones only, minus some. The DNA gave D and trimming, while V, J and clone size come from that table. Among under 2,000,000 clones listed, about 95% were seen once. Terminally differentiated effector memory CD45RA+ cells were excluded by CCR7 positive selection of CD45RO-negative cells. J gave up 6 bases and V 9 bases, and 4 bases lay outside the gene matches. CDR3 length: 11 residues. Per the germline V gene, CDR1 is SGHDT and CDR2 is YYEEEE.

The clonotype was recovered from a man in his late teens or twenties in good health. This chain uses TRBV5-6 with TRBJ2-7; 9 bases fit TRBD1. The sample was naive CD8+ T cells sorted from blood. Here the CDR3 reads CATGTGPEQYF. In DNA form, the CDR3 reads TGTGCCACGGGGACAGGGCCCGAGCAGTACTTC.